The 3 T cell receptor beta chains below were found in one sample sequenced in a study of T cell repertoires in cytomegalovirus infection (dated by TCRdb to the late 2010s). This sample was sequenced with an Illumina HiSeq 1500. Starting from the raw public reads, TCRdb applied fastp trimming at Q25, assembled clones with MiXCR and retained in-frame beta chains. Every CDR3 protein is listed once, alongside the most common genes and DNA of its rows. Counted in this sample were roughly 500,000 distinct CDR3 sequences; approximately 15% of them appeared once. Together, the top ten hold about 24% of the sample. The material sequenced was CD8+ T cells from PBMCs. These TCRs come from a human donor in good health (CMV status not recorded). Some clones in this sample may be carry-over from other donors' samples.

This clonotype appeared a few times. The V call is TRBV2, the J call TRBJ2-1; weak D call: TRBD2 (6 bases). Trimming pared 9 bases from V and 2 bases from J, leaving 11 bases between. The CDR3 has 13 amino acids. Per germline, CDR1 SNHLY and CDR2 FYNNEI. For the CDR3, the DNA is TGTGCCAGTTTTAGCGGAACCTACAATGAGCAGTTCTTC. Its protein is CASFSGTYNEQFF.

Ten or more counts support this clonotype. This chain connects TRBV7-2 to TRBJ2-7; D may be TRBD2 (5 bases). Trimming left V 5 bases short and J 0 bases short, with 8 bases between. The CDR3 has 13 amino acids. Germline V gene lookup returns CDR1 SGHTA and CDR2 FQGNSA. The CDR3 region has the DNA TGTGCCAGCAGCGCCGGGAACTCCTACGAGCAGTACTTC. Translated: CASSAGNSYEQYF.

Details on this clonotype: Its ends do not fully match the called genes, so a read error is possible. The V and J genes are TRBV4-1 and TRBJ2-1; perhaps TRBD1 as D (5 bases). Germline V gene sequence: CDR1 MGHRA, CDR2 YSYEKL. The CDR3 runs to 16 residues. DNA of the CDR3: TGTGCCAGCAGCCAAGGCGGACACTACTCCTACAATGAGCAGTTCTTC. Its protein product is CASSQGGHYSYNEQFF.